One and the same sample provided the 5 T cell receptor beta chains below, sequenced in a study of blood T cell repertoires in COVID-19. Repertoires were generated with immunoSEQ multiplex PCR, while TCRdb's copy carries only in-frame clones and drops some. The sample includes 90,000 to 150,000 clones, 70% to 90% seen only once; the top ten take 3% to 4%. The source material was peripheral blood. These receptors all stem from a man aged 55 to 70 with acute or convalescent COVID-19.

This chain uses TRBV6-2 or TRBV6-3 with TRBJ2-7; 12 bases line up with TRBD2. CDR3 length: 19 residues. After removal of 2 bases from V and 2 bases from J, the junction contained 13 bases not matched to a gene. Germline loops: CDR1 MNHEY, CDR2 SVGEGT. The CDR3 bases are TGTGCCAGCAGTTACCCAAGCTCTAGCGGGAGGGCCGGCGCCTACGAGCAGTACTTC. Its protein product is CASSYPSSSGRAGAYEQYF.

This chain connects TRBV4-2 to TRBJ2-1; 14 bases are a match to TRBD2. The CDR3 loop spans 17 amino acids. The germline CDR1 and CDR2 sequences are LGHNA and YNFKEQ. J gave up 7 bases and V 2 bases, and 7 bases lay outside the gene matches. This CDR3 is CASSQNVGLAGVNEQFF. The CDR3, as DNA: TGTGCCAGCAGCCAAAATGTGGGACTAGCGGGAGTGAATGAGCAGTTCTTC.

V gene TRBV19 combines with J gene TRBJ2-7; D possibly corresponds to TRBD1 (6 bases). Germline CDR1 and CDR2: LNHDA and SQIVND (reference sequence). This CDR3 has 13 residues. V dropped 11 bases and J dropped 2 bases, with 16 bases sitting between them. The CDR3 nucleotides are TGTGCCGTCAGGGGCCGCCAAACCTACGAGCAGTACTTC. Amino acid sequence: CAVRGRQTYEQYF.

CDR3 nucleotides: TGTGCCAGCAGTAACCGACAGGGGAGGCATGAGCAGTTCTTC. Translation: CASSNRQGRHEQFF. This rearrangement joins TRBV6-5 to TRBJ2-1; 8 positions agree with TRBD1. Per germline, CDR1 MNHEY and CDR2 SVGAGI. There are 14 residues in the CDR3. Unmatched junction bases numbered 8, after V lost 5 bases and J lost 8 bases.

This sequence joins TRBV7-6 and TRBJ1-6; the D gene is possibly TRBD1 (6 bases). V lost 1 base and J 7 bases, leaving 14 bases between the germline ends. The CDR3 has 16 amino acids. Germline assignment: CDR1 SGHVS and CDR2 FNYEAQ. CDR3 in amino acids: CASSLGSQGRNSPLHF. The CDR3 nucleotides are TGTGCCAGCAGCTTAGGCTCGCAGGGGAGAAATTCACCCCTCCACTTT. The whole variable domain, remainder taken from reference TRBV7-6 and TRBJ1-6, is GAGVSQSPRYKVTKRGQDVALRCDPISGHVSLYWYRQALGQGPEFLTYFNYEAQQDKSGLPNDRFSAERPEGSISTLTIQRTEQRDSAMYRCASSLGSQGRNSPLHFGNGTRLTVT.